This TCR beta chain derives from a study of cytomegalovirus exposure and HLA in healthy donors. As for the study in general: A later analysis reported the same platform for the 90 to 150 validation repertoires and the approximately 700 first-cohort repertoires. Study findings and constraints: Specificity for CMV antigens was confirmed in vitro for a few of the CMV-associated chains. The investigators catalogued some 150 TCR beta chains as cytomegalovirus-associated. Reported performance of the classifier showed diagnosis of cytomegalovirus status with high specificity and sensitivity.

On this clone itself: Its antigen is not known.

Profiling relied on immunoSEQ multiplex PCR, and the TCRdb table lists in-frame clones only, not all of them. This table holds more than 250,000 clones, 87% found once. This CDR3 region has 16 residues. Germline V gene sequence: CDR1 LNHNV, CDR2 YYDKDF (reference sequence). With 0 bases clipped from V and 4 bases from J, the junction kept 6 bases outside the gene matches. The sequence was collected from a woman in her 30s in good health and CMV-seropositive. Specimen: PBMCs. This chain connects TRBV15 to TRBJ2-3, with 8 bases identical to TRBD2. The CDR3 DNA reads TGTGCCACCAGCAGAGAGAGCGGGAGAGGAGCAGATACGCAGTATTTT. This encodes CATSRESGRGADTQYF. Based on the CDR3 plus reference TRBV15 and TRBJ2-3, the full variable domain is DAMVIQNPRYQVTQFGKPVTLSCSQTLNHNVMYWYQQKSSQAPKLLFHYYDKDFNNEADTPDNFQSRRPNTSFCFLDIRSPGLGDTAMYLCATSRESGRGADTQYFGPGTRLTVL.